A single sample is the source of the 27 T cell receptor beta chains below, sequenced in a study of identical twins' blood T cells. A single record per CDR3 protein comes from TCRdb applying MiXCR to the 5' RACE reads. The profile shows roughly 340,000 distinct CDR3 sequences, about 28% of them singletons. The sequenced sample consisted of PBMCs. These receptor sequences come from a woman aged 18 to 55 in good health.

Regarding this clonotype: This is likely a read error, given that the CDR3 carries no conserved phenylalanine or tryptophan at its end. The chain carries TRBV10-3 and TRBJ1-1; TRBD1 matches 7 bases. Germline V gene data show CDR1 as ENHRY and CDR2 as SYGVKD. The trim removed 10 bases at V and 11 bases at J, leaving 10 bases unmatched. The CDR3 runs 11 residues. The CDR3 spells CATLTDRAAFL. Here the CDR3 DNA reads TGTGCCACCCTTACCGACAGGGCGGCTTTCTTG.

This chain links TRBV6-5 with TRBJ2-5; a weak D match, TRBD1 (5 bases). Trimming cost V 6 bases and J 7 bases, with 12 bases left between them. The CDR3 sequence is 12 residues long. Per the germline V gene, CDR1 is MNHEY and CDR2 is SVGAGI. Written as DNA, the CDR3 is TGTGCCAGCAGACAGGACGTCAGGACCCAGTACTTC. Translating gives CASRQDVRTQYF.

This clonotype has a single count. This rearrangement joins TRBV12-5 to TRBJ1-4; D uncertain. Germline V lookup: CDR1 LGHNT, CDR2 FRNRAP. There are 12 residues in the CDR3. V shed 3 bases and J shed 4 bases, with 3 bases lying between them. DNA of the CDR3: TGTGCTAGTGGTTTTGTTAATGAAAAACTGTTTTTT. This translates into CASGFVNEKLFF.

CDR3 in amino acids: CASTLSARNEQFF. The CDR3 DNA follows: TGTGCCAGCACCCTCTCTGCAAGGAATGAGCAGTTCTTC. V and J are TRBV5-4 and TRBJ2-1; no clear D gene. Germline lookup yields CDR1 SGHNT and CDR2 YYREEE (reference sequence). V lost 6 bases to trimming and J lost 7 bases, with 14 bases between them. There are 13 residues in the CDR3.

This clonotype was detected a few times. The V call is TRBV20-1, the J call TRBJ1-2; D perhaps matches TRBD1 (6 bases). Trimming cost V 3 bases and J 7 bases, with 18 bases left between them. Germline V gene lookup returns CDR1 DFQATT and CDR2 SNEGSKA (reference sequence). The CDR3 consists of 14 residues. CDR3 DNA: TGCAGTGCTAGTGCACAGGGCAGCCTAGGTGGCTACACCTTC. This encodes CSASAQGSLGGYTF.

The chain links TRBV28 to TRBJ1-1, with 7 bases lining up with TRBD1. V dropped 5 bases and J dropped 7; count of bases not matched to a gene: 4. CDR1 MDHEN and CDR2 SYDVKM come from the germline V gene. The CDR3 extends over 12 amino acids. CDR3 bases: TGTGCCAGCAGTACAGGGGCAAGTGAAGCTTTCTTT. It encodes CASSTGASEAFF.

Only a few counts were recorded for this clonotype. This sequence joins TRBV12-3 or TRBV12-4 and TRBJ2-1; D is possibly TRBD2 (5 bases). The V end lost 6 bases, the J end lost 5 bases, and 14 bases lay between the germline ends. The CDR3 length is 14 residues. CDR3 in amino acids: CASSPLGENNEQFF. CDR3 nucleotides: TGTGCCAGCAGCCCCCTCGGGGAGAACAATGAGCAGTTCTTC.

This chain joins TRBV27 and TRBJ1-5, with D unclear. The CDR3 runs to 12 residues. V lost 8 bases and J lost 5, with 10 bases in between. CDR1 is MNHEY, CDR2 SMNVEV, per germline (reference sequence). The CDR3 protein is CASGTDYQPQHF. In DNA form, the CDR3 reads TGTGCCAGCGGAACCGATTATCAGCCCCAGCATTTT.

The genes are TRBV4-1 and TRBJ1-1; D gene ambiguous. The CDR3 totals 15 residues. Trimming cost V 0 bases and J 7 bases, with 15 bases left between them. From germline, CDR1 is MGHRA and CDR2 YSYEKL. In DNA, the CDR3 is TGCGCCAGCAGCCAAGATATGCGGATCGCCTTTGAAGCTTTCTTT. It encodes CASSQDMRIAFEAFF.

The gene calls are TRBV7-9 and TRBJ1-3; D may be TRBD1 (5 bases). Germline V gene lookup returns CDR1 SEHNR and CDR2 FQNEAQ (reference sequence). V dropped 5 bases and J dropped 2 bases, with 13 bases sitting between them. The CDR3 runs to 15 residues. The CDR3 region has the DNA TGTGCCAGCAGCGTCCAAGGGACGGCTGGAAACACCATATATTTT. It encodes CASSVQGTAGNTIYF.

The chain joins TRBV18 to TRBJ1-1; 7 bases map to TRBD1. Germline CDR1 reads KGHSH; CDR2 reads LQKENI. The CDR3 length is 15 residues. J was trimmed by 4 bases and V by 4 bases; bases with no gene match: 9. Written as DNA, the CDR3 is TGTGCCAGCTCACAACCGGAGCAGGGGGTCACTGAAGCTTTCTTT. Amino acids: CASSQPEQGVTEAFF.

This clonotype has ten or more counts. The V and J genes are TRBV18 and TRBJ1-1, with TRBD1 matching 10 bases. The CDR3 spans 14 residues. Unmatched junction bases numbered 6, after V lost 6 bases and J lost 5 bases. CDR1 and CDR2 (germline): KGHSH, LQKENI. CDR3 amino acids: CASSRQGASTEAFF. The CDR3 DNA sequence: TGTGCCAGCTCCAGACAGGGGGCTTCGACTGAAGCTTTCTTT.

The chain has TRBV24-1 and TRBJ2-7; the D call may be TRBD1 or TRBD2 (5 bases each). The germline V and J ends were trimmed by 1 base and 10 bases, with 10 bases remaining between them. The CDR3 runs to 12 residues. Germline V gene lookup returns CDR1 KGHDR and CDR2 SFDVKD. The chain's CDR3 is CATSDFGGAQYF. The CDR3 DNA reads TGTGCCACCAGTGATTTTGGGGGAGCCCAGTACTTC.

This clonotype has a handful of counts. V usage is TRBV20-1 and J usage is TRBJ2-6; D not resolved. The CDR3 totals 14 residues. V was pared by 3 bases and J by 0 bases, with 6 bases between. Germline V gene sequence: CDR1 DFQATT, CDR2 SNEGSKA (reference sequence). The CDR3, as DNA: TGCAGTGCTAGTAGTACCTCTGGGGCCAACGTCCTGACTTTC. It codes for CSASSTSGANVLTF.

Remarks on this clonotype: One junction end does not reproduce the germline sequence, and a read error may be involved. J is TRBJ1-1 and V is TRBV7-6; D is unclear. Looked up from germline, CDR1 is SGHVS and CDR2 is FNYEAQ. This CDR3 is 15 amino acids long. CDR3 region: CTSSEGTVLNTEAFF. The CDR3 nucleotides read TGTACCAGCAGCGAGGGAACTGTCTTGAACACTGAAGCTTTCTTT. The variable domain in full, with the rest retrieved from reference TRBV7-6 and TRBJ1-1, is GAGVSQSPRYKVTKRGQDVALRCDPISGHVSLYWYRQALGQGPEFLTYFNYEAQQDKSGLPNDRFSAERPEGSISTLTIQRTEQRDSAMYRCTSSEGTVLNTEAFFGQGTRLTVV.

In DNA, the CDR3 is TGCAGTGGGAATAGACTAGCCAAAAACATTCAGTACTTC. The encoded protein is CSGNRLAKNIQYF. The V gene is TRBV20-1, the J gene TRBJ2-4; D uncertain. The V end was cut by 7 bases, the J end by 0 bases, with 10 bases between. Germline loops: CDR1 DFQATT, CDR2 SNEGSKA (reference sequence). The CDR3 sequence is 13 residues long.

The rearrangement joins TRBV19 to TRBJ1-5; maybe TRBD1 (6 bases). The CDR3 is 14 amino acids. Germline CDR1 is LNHDA and CDR2 is SQIVND (reference sequence). V lost 4 bases, J lost 5 bases, and 12 bases lay in between. CDR3 nucleotides: TGTGCCAGTAGTACCCGAACAGGGCATCAGCCCCAGCATTTT. Residues: CASSTRTGHQPQHF.

The sample holds a few counts of this clonotype. With a much larger clone just one base away, this may be a read error. This chain connects TRBV11-3 to TRBJ1-1; unclear D gene. The CDR3 covers 11 residues. Germline assignment: CDR1 SGHNT and CDR2 YENEEA. V was trimmed by 6 bases and J by 3 bases, leaving 5 bases between them. The CDR3 nucleotides are TGTGCCAGCAGGGAGGACACTGAAGCTTTCTTT. It codes for CASREDTEAFF.

This clonotype was counted many times. The rearrangement joins TRBV10-3 to TRBJ1-3, with TRBD1 as a possible D gene (6 bases). Trimming removed 10 bases from V and 0 bases from J, with 13 bases in between. Germline CDR1 ENHRY, CDR2 SYGVKD. CDR3 length: 14 amino acids. The CDR3 is CATSDSISGNTIYF. DNA for the CDR3: TGTGCCACCTCGGACAGTATCTCTGGAAACACCATATATTTT.

Ten or more counts support this clonotype. The chain recombines TRBV29-1 with TRBJ2-2; 7 bases are a match to TRBD2. This CDR3 has 15 amino acids. CDR1 is SQVTM and CDR2 is ANQGSEA in the germline V gene. Trimming cost V 3 bases and J 2 bases; bases outside gene matches: 6. CDR3 in DNA: TGCAGCGTTGAGGGGGGGACCCGTAACACCGGGGAGCTGTTTTTT. Translating gives CSVEGGTRNTGELFF.

As for this clonotype: A much larger clone lies a single base off, so this may be a read error. The chain joins TRBV29-1 to TRBJ1-2; D is unclear. Germline V gives CDR1 SQVTM, CDR2 ANQGSEA. The CDR3 consists of 12 residues. CDR3 nucleotides: TGCAGCGTTGAAGATTGGGTCTATGGCCACACCTTC. It yields the protein CSVEDWVYGHTF. Complete variable domain (other parts from reference TRBV29-1 and TRBJ1-2): SAVISQKPSRDICQRGTSLTIQCQVDSQVTMMFWYRQQPGQSLTLIATANQGSEATYESGFVIDKFPISRPNLTFSTLTVSNMSPEDSSIYLCSVEDWVYGHTFGSGTRLTVV.

This clonotype was picked up a small number of times. CDR3: CSAFWMNTEAFF. In nucleotides, the CDR3 is TGCAGTGCTTTCTGGATGAACACTGAAGCTTTCTTT. The V gene is TRBV20-1, the J gene TRBJ1-1, with unresolved D. V lost 5 bases and J lost 0, with 7 bases in between. Germline V gives CDR1 DFQATT, CDR2 SNEGSKA (reference sequence). The CDR3 contains 12 residues.

This clonotype was seen a few times. This rearrangement joins TRBV10-3 to TRBJ2-2, with 12 positions matching TRBD2. In germline, CDR1 is ENHRY, CDR2 SYGVKD. The V segment lost 9 bases and the J segment 4 bases; nucleotides outside the gene matches: 3. The CDR3 extends over 14 amino acids. This chain's CDR3 is CAMGTSGFTGELFF. Here the CDR3 DNA reads TGTGCCATGGGGACTAGCGGGTTCACCGGGGAGCTGTTTTTT.

Written as DNA, the CDR3 is TGCAGTGCGCATAGACAGGGGGCGAAGGACACTGAAGCTTTCTTT. It translates to CSAHRQGAKDTEAFF. This sequence joins TRBV20-1 and TRBJ1-1; TRBD1 matches 10 bases. The CDR3 contains 15 residues. V shed 6 bases and J 3 bases; nucleotides not matched to a gene: 10. The germline CDR1 and CDR2 sequences are DFQATT and SNEGSKA (reference sequence).

This chain joins TRBV7-2 and TRBJ2-3; a weak D match, TRBD2 (6 bases). This CDR3 has 19 residues. V lost 4 bases and J 3 bases, leaving 26 bases between the germline ends. Germline CDR1 is SGHTA and CDR2 is FQGNSA. This CDR3 is CASSSPGSIGPGLTDTQYF. CDR3 sequence (DNA): TGTGCCAGCAGCTCCCCGGGGTCTATAGGCCCGGGACTTACAGATACGCAGTATTTT. The full variable domain, completed using reference TRBV7-2 and TRBJ2-3, is GAGVSQSPSNKVTEKGKDVELRCDPISGHTALYWYRQSLGQGLEFLIYFQGNSAPDKSGLPSDRFSAERTGGSVSTLTIQRTQQEDSAVYLCASSSPGSIGPGLTDTQYFGPGTRLTVL.

This clonotype has more than one count but fewer than ten. This chain uses TRBV29-1 with TRBJ1-1; D remains unclear. The CDR3 is 11 residues long. Germline assignment: CDR1 SQVTM and CDR2 ANQGSEA. Trimming shortened V by 4 bases and J by 5 bases, and 8 bases separated the two germline ends. CDR3 coding DNA: TGCAGCGTTGGTCGGTCGACTGAAGCTTTCTTT. Encoded protein: CSVGRSTEAFF. The variable domain in full, completed from reference TRBV29-1 and TRBJ1-1, reads SAVISQKPSRDICQRGTSLTIQCQVDSQVTMMFWYRQQPGQSLTLIATANQGSEATYESGFVIDKFPISRPNLTFSTLTVSNMSPEDSSIYLCSVGRSTEAFFGQGTRLTVV.

This clonotype appeared many times. V and J are TRBV6-6 and TRBJ2-7; the D is unclear. The CDR3 runs 13 residues. Per germline, CDR1 MNHNY and CDR2 SVGAGI (reference sequence). V was pared by 5 bases and J by 0 bases, with 8 bases between. The CDR3 sequence: CASSLAPSYEQYF. The CDR3 nucleotides are TGTGCCAGCAGTCTCGCTCCCTCCTACGAGCAGTACTTC.